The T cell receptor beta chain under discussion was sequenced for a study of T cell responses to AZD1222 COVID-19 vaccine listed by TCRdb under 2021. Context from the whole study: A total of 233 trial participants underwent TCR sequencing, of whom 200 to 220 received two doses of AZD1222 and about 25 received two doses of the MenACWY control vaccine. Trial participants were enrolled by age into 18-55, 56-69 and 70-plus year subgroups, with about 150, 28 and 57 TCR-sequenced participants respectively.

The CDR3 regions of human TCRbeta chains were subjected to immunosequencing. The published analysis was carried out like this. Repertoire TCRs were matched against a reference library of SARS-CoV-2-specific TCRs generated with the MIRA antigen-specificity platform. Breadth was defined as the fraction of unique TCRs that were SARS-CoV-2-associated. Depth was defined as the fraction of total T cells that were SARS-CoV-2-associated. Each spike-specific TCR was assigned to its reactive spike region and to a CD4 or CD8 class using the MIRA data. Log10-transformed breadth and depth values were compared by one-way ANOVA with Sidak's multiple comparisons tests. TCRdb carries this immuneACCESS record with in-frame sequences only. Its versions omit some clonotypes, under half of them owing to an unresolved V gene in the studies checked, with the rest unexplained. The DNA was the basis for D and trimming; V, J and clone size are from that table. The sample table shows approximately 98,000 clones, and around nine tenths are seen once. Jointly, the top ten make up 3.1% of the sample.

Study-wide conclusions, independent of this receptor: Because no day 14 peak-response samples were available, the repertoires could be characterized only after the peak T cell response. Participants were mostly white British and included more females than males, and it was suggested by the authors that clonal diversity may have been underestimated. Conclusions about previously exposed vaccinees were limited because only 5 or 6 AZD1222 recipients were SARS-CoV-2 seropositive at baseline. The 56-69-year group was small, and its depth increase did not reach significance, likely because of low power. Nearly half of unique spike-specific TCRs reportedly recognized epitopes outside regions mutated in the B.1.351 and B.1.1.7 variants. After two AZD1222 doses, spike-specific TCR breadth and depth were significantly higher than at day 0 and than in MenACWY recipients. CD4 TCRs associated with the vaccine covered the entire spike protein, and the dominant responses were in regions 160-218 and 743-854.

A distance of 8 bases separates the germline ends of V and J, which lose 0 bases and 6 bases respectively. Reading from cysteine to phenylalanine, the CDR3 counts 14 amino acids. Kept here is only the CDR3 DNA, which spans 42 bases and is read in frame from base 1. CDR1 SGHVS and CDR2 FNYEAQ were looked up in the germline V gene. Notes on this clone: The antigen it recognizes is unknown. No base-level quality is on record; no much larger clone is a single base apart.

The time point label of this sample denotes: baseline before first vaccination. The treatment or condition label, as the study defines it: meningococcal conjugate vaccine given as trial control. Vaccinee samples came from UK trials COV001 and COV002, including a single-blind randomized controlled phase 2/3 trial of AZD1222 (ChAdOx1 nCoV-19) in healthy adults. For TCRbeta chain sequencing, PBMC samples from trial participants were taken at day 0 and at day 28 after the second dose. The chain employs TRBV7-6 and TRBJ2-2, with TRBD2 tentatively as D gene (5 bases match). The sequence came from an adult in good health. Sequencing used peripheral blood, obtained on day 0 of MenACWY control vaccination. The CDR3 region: CASSLASAAGELFF. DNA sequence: TGTGCCAGCAGCTTAGCTAGCGCGGCCGGGGAGCTGTTTTTT.